Below, 18 T cell receptor beta chains from the same sample are listed, as sequenced in a study of cytomegalovirus exposure and HLA in healthy donors. The PCR ran on 60 Vbeta and 13 Jbeta primers. Profiling relied on immunoSEQ multiplex PCR, and the TCRdb table lists in-frame clones only, not all of them. The sample lists about 120,000 clones, about 76% occurring once. What was sequenced was PBMCs. These receptor sequences come from a woman aged 40 to 50 in good health and CMV-seropositive.

This clone has more than one count but fewer than ten. The chain is built from TRBV5-1 and TRBJ1-1, with 8 bases identical to TRBD1. V was pared by 4 bases and J by 8 bases, with 7 bases of the junction left unmatched. The CDR3 runs 13 residues. Germline V lookup: CDR1 SGHRS, CDR2 YFSETQ. The DNA of the CDR3 is TGCGCCAGCAGCCTGACAGGGGCCCTAGAAGCTTTCTTT. It encodes CASSLTGALEAFF.

The chain recombines TRBV10-3 with TRBJ1-1, with D hard to call. The CDR3 contains 14 residues. Looked up from germline, CDR1 is ENHRY and CDR2 is SYGVKD. V was clipped by 6 bases and J by 7 bases, with 18 bases between them. This chain's CDR3 is CAISPRAGGIEAFF. In DNA, the CDR3 is TGTGCCATCAGCCCCCGGGCGGGAGGGATTGAAGCTTTCTTT.

V usage is TRBV30 and J usage is TRBJ1-4; 7 nucleotides agree with TRBD1. The CDR3 totals 14 residues. Germline CDR1 GTSNPN, CDR2 SVGIG (reference sequence). The trim removed 3 bases at V and 4 bases at J, leaving 5 bases unmatched. The CDR3 is CAWRRGQFNEKLFF. Here the CDR3 DNA reads TGTGCCTGGAGGAGGGGACAGTTTAATGAAAAACTGTTTTTT.

The V call is TRBV5-1, the J call TRBJ1-1, with 10 nucleotides matching TRBD1. Germline values: CDR1 SGHRS, CDR2 YFSETQ. This CDR3 region has 16 residues. J was trimmed by 9 bases and V by 0 bases; bases with no gene match: 11. In nucleotides, the CDR3 is TGCGCCAGCAGCTTGGCCGGACAGGGGGAGAGCCTAAAAGCTTTCTTT. This translates into CASSLAGQGESLKAFF.

The chain is built from TRBV7-8 and TRBJ1-2, with D possibly being TRBD1 (6 bases). The CDR3 extends over 13 amino acids. Germline V gene sequence: CDR1 SGHVS, CDR2 FQNEAQ. V lost 1 base and J 8 bases, leaving 11 bases between the germline ends. The CDR3 spells CASSLEVTGGYTF. The CDR3 nucleotides read TGTGCCAGCAGCTTAGAGGTTACAGGGGGCTACACCTTC. Variable domain in full (rest from reference TRBV7-8 and TRBJ1-2): GAGVSQSPRYKVAKRGQDVALRCDPISGHVSLFWYQQALGQGPEFLTYFQNEAQLDKSGLPSDRFFAERPEGSVSTLKIQRTQQEDSAVYLCASSLEVTGGYTFGSGTRLTVV.

V usage is TRBV19 and J usage is TRBJ2-7, with 8 nucleotides matching TRBD1. The CDR3 sequence is 14 residues long. V was pared by 6 bases and J by 2 bases, with 6 bases of the junction left unmatched. Germline CDR1 is LNHDA and CDR2 is SQIVND (reference sequence). The CDR3 is CASRSGTGAYEQYF. The CDR3 bases are TGTGCCAGTAGGTCCGGGACAGGCGCCTACGAGCAGTACTTC.

The chain joins TRBV12-5 to TRBJ1-2; tentatively, D is TRBD1 (6 bases). Germline CDR1 reads LGHNT; CDR2 reads FRNRAP. CDR3 length: 15 residues. Trimming took 2 bases from V and 0 from J, leaving 10 bases between them. In DNA form, the CDR3 reads TGTGCTAGTGGTTTGCAAGGGACACCTAACTATGGCTACACCTTC. Protein: CASGLQGTPNYGYTF. Supplemented by reference TRBV12-5 and TRBJ1-2, the full variable domain reads DARVTQTPRHKVTEMGQEVTMRCQPILGHNTVFWYRQTMMQGLELLAYFRNRAPLDDSGMPKDRFSAEMPDATLATLKIQPSEPRDSAVYFCASGLQGTPNYGYTFGSGTRLTVV.

This chain uses TRBV30 with TRBJ2-2; D might be TRBD2 (6 bases). Trimming stripped 3 bases from V and 5 bases from J, with 19 bases between. Looked up from germline, CDR1 is GTSNPN and CDR2 is SVGIG (reference sequence). This CDR3 region has 16 residues. The CDR3 reads CAWSRGAAGGTGELFF. The CDR3 bases are TGTGCCTGGAGCCGTGGTGCGGCAGGAGGGACCGGGGAGCTGTTTTTT.

The CDR3 DNA reads as TGTGCCAGCGGCCTTGCTGGGGAGGGACAGCCCCAGCATTTT. It yields the protein CASGLAGEGQPQHF. The rearrangement links TRBV6-6 to TRBJ1-5; D is undetermined. CDR3 length: 14 amino acids. Germline assignment: CDR1 MNHNY and CDR2 SVGAGI (reference sequence). V gave up 8 bases and J gave up 7 bases, with 18 bases separating them.

This sequence joins TRBV6-1 and TRBJ2-1; a possible D gene is TRBD2 (5 bases). CDR3 length: 14 amino acids. The V end was cut by 3 bases, the J end by 6 bases, with 12 bases between. The germline V gene encodes CDR1 MNHNS and CDR2 SASEGT. The DNA of the CDR3 is TGTGCCAGCAGTGAGCCTGACGAGGGCAATGAGCAGTTCTTC. Translating gives CASSEPDEGNEQFF.

V and J are TRBV5-1 and TRBJ1-2; D gene ambiguous. Germline loops: CDR1 SGHRS, CDR2 YFSETQ. The CDR3 loop spans 13 amino acids. Trimming shortened V by 4 bases and J by 4 bases, and 11 bases separated the two germline ends. CDR3 sequence reads: CASSLALSYGYTF. The DNA of the CDR3 is TGCGCCAGCAGCCTGGCCTTATCCTATGGCTACACCTTC.

The chain recombines TRBV2 with TRBJ2-3, with 15 bases lining up with TRBD2. V lost 6 bases to trimming and J lost 5 bases; unmatched junction nucleotides: 15. Germline V gene lookup returns CDR1 SNHLY and CDR2 FYNNEI. The CDR3 spans 19 residues. The CDR3 DNA is TGTGCCAGCAGAGATTATCGAGGGACTAGCGGGGGGTTGGGAGATACGCAGTATTTT. This codes for CASRDYRGTSGGLGDTQYF.

The chain combines TRBV10-3 with TRBJ1-5, with D perhaps TRBD1 (6 bases). Trimming removed 5 bases from V and 4 bases from J, with 9 bases in between. This CDR3 comprises 13 residues. CDR1 ENHRY and CDR2 SYGVKD come from the germline V gene. CDR3 in DNA: TGTGCCATCAGTCAACAGGGTAATCAGCCCCAGCATTTT. This encodes CAISQQGNQPQHF.

The chain joins TRBV30 to TRBJ1-1; 7 bases line up with TRBD1. V was clipped by 6 bases and J by 1 base; unmatched bases: 5. The CDR3 has 13 amino acids. Germline V CDR1 and CDR2: GTSNPN, SVGIG (reference sequence). Written as DNA, the CDR3 is TGTGCCTGCTGGACAGGACGGAACACTGAAGCTTTCTTT. It encodes CACWTGRNTEAFF.

The chain couples TRBV30 to TRBJ1-2; D call uncertain. CDR1 is GTSNPN, CDR2 SVGIG, per germline (reference sequence). There are 14 residues in the CDR3. The V gene lost 3 bases and the J gene lost 5 bases, with 16 bases spanning the gap. CDR3 protein: CAWRWASAQYGYTF. The CDR3 nucleotides are TGTGCCTGGAGGTGGGCGTCAGCTCAGTATGGCTACACCTTC.

CDR3 residues: CASSEEGPTYEQYF. The CDR3 bases are TGTGCCAGCAGTGAGGAGGGACCTACCTACGAGCAGTACTTC. The genes are TRBV6-1 and TRBJ2-7, with D perhaps TRBD2 (6 bases). Trimming cost V 3 bases and J 2 bases, with 11 bases left between them. Germline assignment: CDR1 MNHNS and CDR2 SASEGT. The CDR3 runs to 14 residues.

CDR3 sequence: CAWTSSGTSGANVLTF. The CDR3 coding sequence is TGTGCCTGGACGTCCTCAGGGACATCTGGGGCCAACGTCCTGACTTTC. The chain is built from TRBV30 and TRBJ2-6, with a tentative D call TRBD1 (6 bases). CDR1 is GTSNPN, CDR2 SVGIG, per germline (reference sequence). CDR3 length: 16 amino acids. Between the trimmed V and J ends, which lost 4 bases and 1 base, there was a span of 14 bases. The full variable domain, completed using reference TRBV30 and TRBJ2-6, is SQTIHQWPATLVQPVGSPLSLECTVEGTSNPNLYWYRQAAGRGLQLLFYSVGIGQISSEVPQNLSASRPQDRQFILSSKKLLLSDSGFYLCAWTSSGTSGANVLTFGAGSRLTVL.

V is TRBV6-4 and J is TRBJ1-6; D is undetermined. Germline-derived CDR1 and CDR2 are MRHNA and SNTAGT. V lost 5 bases and J lost 5, with 10 bases in between. The CDR3 has 14 amino acids. The CDR3 spells CASSPRGHNSPLHF. The CDR3 DNA is TGTGCCAGCAGTCCGCGAGGCCATAATTCACCCCTCCACTTT.